Listed below are T cell receptor beta chains from one sample, sequenced in a study of breast tumors, draining lymph nodes, adjacent tissues. TCRdb reprocessed the multiplex PCR reads via MiXCR and lists one record per CDR3 protein. The table lists 85,000 to 130,000 distinct CDR3 sequences, 21% of them singletons, with 1% to 1.5% in the top ten. Sequenced: axillary lymph node tissue. These TCRs come from a female donor with breast cancer. Some clones in this sample may be carry-over from other donors' samples. CDR3s leave out the opening cysteine and the closing phenylalanine or tryptophan. Where a row states a size, it is once, few, many or the class of an expanded clone; other rows omit it.

j_call v_call clone_size cdr3_aa
TRBJ2-7 TRBV4-1 many ASSQGRSGYEQY
TRBJ1-2 TRBV5-6 many ASSPGGAKANYGYT
TRBJ2-5 TRBV30 - AWTTGTQEIQY
TRBJ2-7 TRBV19 few ASSIGPGYEQY
TRBJ1-6 TRBV6-5 many ATSREGANSPLH
TRBJ2-6 TRBV2 - ASSEGPGGSGGANVLT
TRBJ2-7 TRBV6-1 many ASSESLRSGKY
TRBJ1-2 TRBV7-2 - ASSLSSGSNYGYT
TRBJ1-6 TRBV7-9 many ASSFLSDSPLH
TRBJ1-3 TRBV19 many ASSPSSAAHSGNTIY